This TCR beta chain is from a study of T cells of healthy individuals. Using its own MiXCR run on the 5' RACE reads, TCRdb lists one record per CDR3 protein. The table includes 63,000 or so distinct CDR3 sequences, roughly 17% detected once. Germline values: CDR1 MNHEY, CDR2 SMNVEV (reference sequence). The CDR3 is 18 amino acids. Trimming shortened V by 7 bases and J by 4 bases, and 28 bases separated the two germline ends. The chain links TRBV27 to TRBJ2-5; a possible D gene is TRBD2 (5 bases). This TCR came from a human donor in good health. CDR3 sequence: CASIPKVPQTRVVETQYF. Written as DNA, the CDR3 is TGTGCCAGCATCCCTAAGGTTCCTCAAACGAGGGTAGTAGAGACCCAGTACTTC.